This TCR beta chain is drawn from a study of a mutant IDH1 vaccine in newly diagnosed glioma. Across the study: Across weeks 1, 3, 5, 7, 11, 15, 19 and 23, patients received a vaccination each time, eight in all. Regarding the study as a whole: Around 93% of patients showed vaccine-induced immune responses across multiple MHC alleles.

TCRdb keeps only in-frame clones here, not all; method: immunoSEQ multiplex PCR. The table includes fewer than 70,000 clones, approximately 90% detected once. As regards this clone: Its antigen is as yet unknown.

Time point: week 5, during vaccination. A single vaccine dose contained 300 ug of mutant IDH1 20-mer peptide, and topical imiquimod was used with it. This sequence originates from a woman between 35 and 50 years old with glioma. The source was PBMCs, collected from a glioma patient whose treatment included an IDH1 peptide vaccine.

The CDR3 DNA reads TGTGCCAGCAGCTTAGGAGACCTAACGTCAGATACGCAGTATTTT. Its protein is CASSLGDLTSDTQYF. The chain recombines TRBV13 with TRBJ2-3; no reliable D call. This CDR3 has 15 amino acids. V was clipped by 0 bases and J by 4 bases, with 11 bases between them. Germline CDR1 is PRHDT and CDR2 is FYEKMQ (reference sequence).